This T cell receptor (beta chain) was observed in a study of cytomegalovirus exposure and HLA in healthy donors. It was with 60 Vbeta and 13 Jbeta primers that the PCR ran. Profiling relied on immunoSEQ multiplex PCR, and the TCRdb table lists in-frame clones only, not all of them. The sample consists of about 160,000 clones, roughly 79% of them appearing once. Regarding this clone: Its antigen is currently unknown.

Study-wide results and limits: Per a prior analysis, the majority of TCR beta V segments were productive roughly 87% or roughly 30% of the time.

Source material: PBMCs. The sequence was collected from a middle-aged man in good health and CMV-seronegative.

CDR3 region: CASSLLGTAGLTGGSYEQYF. CDR3 nucleotide sequence: TGTGCCAGCAGTTTATTAGGAACCGCGGGTTTGACCGGTGGGTCCTACGAGCAGTACTTC. The rearrangement uses TRBV27 and TRBJ2-7; a weak D match, TRBD2 (5 bases). The CDR3 loop spans 20 amino acids. CDR1 MNHEY and CDR2 SMNVEV come from the germline V gene (reference sequence). V lost 1 base, J lost 1 base, and 26 bases lay in between.